The next 25 T cell receptor beta chains were all read from a single sample in a study of shared clonotypes between healthy human individuals. The data were produced by immunoSEQ multiplex PCR, yet TCRdb's version contains in-frame clones alone and is incomplete. The profile shows around 2.3 million clones, approximately 95% of them singletons. The sample comprised naive CD4+ T cells sorted from blood. Subset of the sample: CD45RA+ positively selected. The receptors shown here come from a man younger than 35 in good health.

This clone was observed once. V is TRBV6-1 and J is TRBJ2-7; the match to TRBD1 covers 11 bases. With 4 bases clipped from V and 1 base from J, the junction kept 15 bases outside the gene matches. Germline V gene data show CDR1 as MNHNS and CDR2 as SASEGT. The CDR3 sequence is 19 residues long. This CDR3 reads CASSASPGTGGPFSYEQYF. In nucleotides, the CDR3 is TGTGCCAGCAGTGCTTCTCCCGGGACAGGGGGTCCTTTTTCCTACGAGCAGTACTTC.

Regarding this clone: The same CDR3 is also encoded by other DNA sequences in this sample. The chain recombines TRBV27 with TRBJ2-3; 12 positions match TRBD2. The J segment lost 3 bases and the V segment lost 3 bases, leaving 1 base of the junction unmatched. CDR1 and CDR2 (germline): MNHEY, SMNVEV (reference sequence). The CDR3 covers 15 residues. CDR3 sequence (DNA): TGTGCCAGCAGTTTGACTAGCGGGAGAACAGATACGCAGTATTTT. Protein product: CASSLTSGRTDTQYF.

The chain couples TRBV15 to TRBJ1-5; 7 positions match TRBD1. The CDR3 loop spans 17 amino acids. In germline, CDR1 is LNHNV, CDR2 YYDKDF (reference sequence). Trimming cost V 5 bases and J 7 bases; bases outside gene matches: 17. Here the CDR3 reads CATSAGRQGGSFQPQHF. For the CDR3, the DNA is TGTGCCACCAGCGCCGGACGACAGGGCGGGTCATTCCAGCCCCAGCATTTT.

The V gene is TRBV2, the J gene TRBJ2-3; D is undetermined. The germline gives CDR1 SNHLY, CDR2 FYNNEI. The CDR3 totals 14 residues. V was clipped by 6 bases and J by 0 bases, with 10 bases between them. DNA for the CDR3: TGTGCCAGCAGGGCAAATCCTAGCACAGATACGCAGTATTTT. This gives the protein CASRANPSTDTQYF.

The chain carries TRBV5-1 and TRBJ2-5; D possibly uses TRBD1 or TRBD2 (5 bases each). Germline V gene lookup returns CDR1 SGHRS and CDR2 YFSETQ. V lost 4 bases to trimming and J lost 4 bases, with 17 bases between them. The CDR3 runs to 15 residues. CDR3 bases: TGCGCCAGCAGCCACTCTTGGGGTGGGGGAGAGACCCAGTACTTC. Protein product: CASSHSWGGGETQYF.

The J gene is TRBJ2-7, the V gene TRBV5-3; 9 bases map to TRBD1. TRBV5-3 has ORF status, its function being uncertain. The junction had 10 bases not matched to a gene; V was cut back by 7 bases and J by 2 bases. The CDR3 consists of 15 residues. The CDR3 DNA is TGTGCCAGAGATGTTAGGGACAGGGCTCCCTACGAGCAGTACTTC. It specifies CARDVRDRAPYEQYF.

V and J are TRBV27 and TRBJ1-1, with a possible D match to TRBD1 (5 bases). Trimming left V 5 bases short and J 4 bases short, with 14 bases between. The germline V gene encodes CDR1 MNHEY and CDR2 SMNVEV (reference sequence). This CDR3 is 14 amino acids long. The CDR3 region has the DNA TGTGCCAGCAGTGGTAGGGGTTTTGGCACTGAAGCTTTCTTT. Protein: CASSGRGFGTEAFF.

The genes are TRBV10-3 and TRBJ2-2; TRBD1 matches 9 bases. Germline lookup yields CDR1 ENHRY and CDR2 SYGVKD. This CDR3 has 17 amino acids. V lost 3 bases, J lost 2 bases, and 7 bases stayed unmatched. The DNA of the CDR3 is TGTGCCATCAGTGACTTTGGGGGACAGGGTAACACCGGGGAGCTGTTTTTT. It encodes CAISDFGGQGNTGELFF.

The genes are TRBV2 and TRBJ2-4; D call uncertain. Germline CDR1 reads SNHLY; CDR2 reads FYNNEI. Deletions cut 3 bases from V and 13 bases from J, with 10 bases between. The CDR3 contains 11 residues. The CDR3 DNA follows: TGTGCCAGCAGTGACGTAAGAGAACAGTACTTC. Encoded protein: CASSDVREQYF.

Note on this clone: This sample includes further DNA sequences coding for the same CDR3. CDR3 nucleotides: TGTGCCTGGAGCTCACAGGGGATCACTGAAGCTTTCTTT. Amino acids: CAWSSQGITEAFF. The chain employs TRBV30 and TRBJ1-1, with 7 bases lining up with TRBD1. Looked up from germline, CDR1 is GTSNPN and CDR2 is SVGIG (reference sequence). The CDR3 spans 13 residues. Germline trimming cut 3 bases from V and 4 bases from J; bases unmatched to any gene: 5.

The rearrangement uses TRBV6-5 and TRBJ2-7; D might be TRBD1 (5 bases). V lost 6 bases and J lost 1, with 10 bases in between. Germline V gives CDR1 MNHEY, CDR2 SVGAGI. The CDR3 is made up of 13 amino acids. The CDR3 bases are TGTGCCAGCAGACCGGACAAATCCTACGAGCAGTACTTC. It encodes CASRPDKSYEQYF.

With respect to this clone: Other DNA sequences in this specimen translate into the identical CDR3. The chain employs TRBV18 and TRBJ2-2; 7 bases match TRBD1. The CDR3 has 15 amino acids. CDR1 is KGHSH, CDR2 LQKENI, per germline. J gave up 2 bases and V 3 bases, and 3 bases lay outside the gene matches. Here the CDR3 DNA reads TGTGCCAGCTCACCCGGGACAGCTAACACCGGGGAGCTGTTTTTT. This codes for CASSPGTANTGELFF.

As to this clone: Other DNA sequences of this sample code for an identical CDR3. This sequence joins TRBV2 and TRBJ2-7; D is perhaps TRBD1 (5 bases). CDR1 and CDR2 (germline): SNHLY, FYNNEI. Trimming left V 8 bases short and J 0 bases short, with 8 bases between. The CDR3 runs 12 residues. Written as DNA, the CDR3 is TGTGCCAGCCGACAGAGCTCCTACGAGCAGTACTTC. Translating it yields CASRQSSYEQYF.

In regard to this clone: At one boundary the junction diverges from the germline segment, which might be a read error. This chain uses TRBV7-7 with TRBJ2-3; TRBD2 might be the D (6 bases). The CDR3 loop spans 13 amino acids. CDR1 and CDR2 from the germline V gene are SSHAT and FNYEAQ (reference sequence). This CDR3 is CASSLGGSDTQYF. The CDR3 DNA sequence: TGTGCTAGCAGCTTAGGAGGGTCAGATACGCAGTATTTT. The complete variable domain, with remaining parts taken from reference TRBV7-7 and TRBJ2-3, reads GAGVSQSPRYKVTKRGQDVTLRCDPISSHATLYWYQQALGQGPEFLTYFNYEAQPDKSGLPSDRFSAERPEGSISTLTIQRTEQRDSAMYRCASSLGGSDTQYFGPGTRLTVL.

J is TRBJ2-3 and V is TRBV27, with 9 bases lining up with TRBD2. The CDR3 spans 16 residues. Germline V lookup: CDR1 MNHEY, CDR2 SMNVEV (reference sequence). V lost 2 bases, J lost 5 bases, and 8 bases stayed unmatched. This CDR3 reads CASSLNGGGAGDTQYF. Written as DNA, the CDR3 is TGTGCCAGCAGTTTAAACGGCGGGGGGGCTGGAGATACGCAGTATTTT.

This rearrangement joins TRBV7-6 to TRBJ2-2; D gene ambiguous. The V end was cut by 3 bases, the J end by 6 bases, with 14 bases between. Germline CDR1 is SGHVS and CDR2 is FNYEAQ. The CDR3 totals 15 residues. CDR3 sequence (DNA): TGTGCCAGCAGCTTGGGGTTTGTGCAGGCCGGGGAGCTGTTTTTT. Residues: CASSLGFVQAGELFF. Complete variable domain (other parts from reference TRBV7-6 and TRBJ2-2): GAGVSQSPRYKVTKRGQDVALRCDPISGHVSLYWYRQALGQGPEFLTYFNYEAQQDKSGLPNDRFSAERPEGSISTLTIQRTEQRDSAMYRCASSLGFVQAGELFFGEGSRLTVL.

The gene calls are TRBV4-1 and TRBJ2-3, with a tentative D call TRBD2 (6 bases). Trimming removed 0 bases from V and 0 bases from J, with 13 bases in between. The CDR3 is 17 residues long. The germline V gene encodes CDR1 MGHRA and CDR2 YSYEKL. CDR3 bases: TGCGCCAGCAGCCAAGATTGGGACTCGGCTAGCACAGATACGCAGTATTTT. As protein: CASSQDWDSASTDTQYF.

The chain uses TRBV6-1 and TRBJ1-6; D unresolved. CDR1 is MNHNS and CDR2 is SASEGT in the germline V gene. This CDR3 comprises 14 residues. The ends were cut back, 0 bases at V and 11 bases at J, with 11 bases in the middle. The CDR3 loop is CASSEAFPFPPLHF. The DNA of the CDR3 is TGTGCCAGCAGTGAAGCGTTCCCTTTTCCACCCCTCCACTTT.

This chain links TRBV10-3 with TRBJ2-1, with D tentatively TRBD2 (5 bases). Trimming took 0 bases from V and 6 from J, leaving 15 bases between them. Germline V gene lookup returns CDR1 ENHRY and CDR2 SYGVKD. The CDR3 consists of 16 residues. The chain's CDR3 is CAISESGGFKSNEQFF. The DNA of the CDR3 is TGTGCCATCAGTGAGTCGGGCGGGTTTAAGAGCAATGAGCAGTTCTTC.

The chain joins TRBV6-5 to TRBJ1-1; no definite D call. Germline assignment: CDR1 MNHEY and CDR2 SVGAGI. This CDR3 contains 14 residues. V lost 2 bases, J lost 8 bases, and 15 bases lay in between. For the CDR3, the DNA is TGTGCCAGCAGTTACAGGCAGGTCCCCTTCGAAGCTTTCTTT. Translated: CASSYRQVPFEAFF.

The rearrangement joins TRBV5-1 to TRBJ2-7, with a possible D match to TRBD1 (5 bases). The V gene's germline CDR1 is SGHRS and CDR2 YFSETQ. V shed 0 bases and J shed 1 base, with 14 bases lying between them. The CDR3 length is 16 residues. The CDR3 loop is CASSLGGQKNSYEQYF. The CDR3 DNA is TGCGCCAGCAGCTTGGGGGGCCAGAAAAATTCCTACGAGCAGTACTTC.

The chain has TRBV28 and TRBJ2-7; D is undetermined. V dropped 7 bases and J dropped 7 bases, with 14 bases sitting between them. Germline CDR1 reads MDHEN; CDR2 reads SYDVKM. The CDR3 sequence is 12 residues long. The DNA for the CDR3 is TGTGCCAGCATGGCCGCGTTCTCGGAGCAGTACTTC. It is translated as CASMAAFSEQYF.

CDR3 bases: TGCGCCAGCAGCCTTCCAGCGGATACGCAGTATTTT. Translation: CASSLPADTQYF. The chain has TRBV4-1 and TRBJ2-3; the D is unclear. The CDR3 is 12 amino acids. Trimming shortened V by 4 bases and J by 6 bases, and 8 bases separated the two germline ends. The germline V gene has CDR1 MGHRA and CDR2 YSYEKL.

The chain is built from TRBV28 and TRBJ1-5; D is perhaps TRBD1 (5 bases). The ends were cut back, 7 bases at V and 1 base at J, with 14 bases in the middle. Germline CDR1 is MDHEN and CDR2 is SYDVKM. The CDR3 is 15 amino acids. The CDR3 DNA reads as TGTGCCAGCACCAATTCGGGGGGAAGCAATCAGCCCCAGCATTTT. It specifies CASTNSGGSNQPQHF. The full variable domain, rest sourced from reference TRBV28 and TRBJ1-5, is DVKVTQSSRYLVKRTGEKVFLECVQDMDHENMFWYRQDPGLGLRLIYFSYDVKMKEKGDIPEGYSVSREKKERFSLILESASTNQTSMYLCASTNSGGSNQPQHFGDGTRLSIL.

The V call is TRBV4-1, the J call TRBJ2-3, with D tentatively TRBD2 (5 bases). The V and J ends lost 1 base and 2 bases respectively, with 10 bases between them. This CDR3 spans 15 amino acids. The germline V gene encodes CDR1 MGHRA and CDR2 YSYEKL. CDR3 in DNA: TGCGCCAGCAGCCAAGTGCTAGCCCTCACAGATACGCAGTATTTT. Translating gives CASSQVLALTDTQYF.